The entry below gives a single TCR beta chain sequence along with its context. The antigen remains undetermined. Generated by immunoSEQ multiplex PCR, the TCRdb table keeps only in-frame clones and is missing some. Of over 100,000 clones in the sample, 85% to 90% were seen once. The germline V and J ends were trimmed by 5 bases and 1 base, with 8 bases remaining between them. This CDR3 has 13 residues. Germline CDR1 KGHSH, CDR2 LQKENI. This record comes from a study of radiotherapy plus CTLA-4 blockade in lung cancer. Study-level points and caveats: Once radiotherapy plus ipilimumab had been given, TCR clones derived from tumor expanded in blood. It was early blood T cell clone dynamics, with interferon-beta, that reportedly best predicted response.

The TCR sequence derives from a human donor with non-small cell lung cancer that progressed on radiotherapy plus ipilimumab. Sequencing was performed on peripheral blood, taken from a patient treated with radiotherapy plus ipilimumab. The chain joins TRBV18 to TRBJ1-1; D gene uncertain. CDR3 in DNA: TGTGCCAGCTCAGTCGATCAGAACACTGAAGCTTTCTTT. Protein product: CASSVDQNTEAFF.